The T cell receptor (beta chain) described here comes from a study of shared clonotypes between healthy human individuals. Per the study methods: From ImmunoSEQ came sequences covering only the junction and carrying no quality scores, so filtering differed. TCRdb's copy holds only in-frame clones and misses some; the assay was immunoSEQ multiplex PCR. V and J calls and clone size are as listed in that table; D and trimming were resolved from the DNA. The sample has a few hundred thousand clones; about 80% are singletons. V dropped 6 bases and J dropped 5 bases, with 17 bases sitting between them. CDR1 is LNHDA and CDR2 is SQIVND in the germline V gene (reference sequence). The length of the CDR3 is 15 residues.

Sequencing was done on a sample of PBMCs. The receptor's source is a middle-aged woman in good health. Some clones in this sample may be carry-over from other donors' samples. The chain carries TRBV19 and TRBJ2-1; either TRBD1 or TRBD2 may supply D (6 bases each). This chain's CDR3 is CASSAGHFLNNEQFF. The CDR3 bases are TGTGCCAGTAGCGCGGGACACTTCCTAAACAATGAGCAGTTCTTC.